Here is one TCR beta chain with its context. Its antigen is not known. TCRdb's copy holds only in-frame clones and misses some; the assay was immunoSEQ multiplex PCR. The sample holds over 100,000 clones, roughly 90% seen once. This sample was taken from a study of T cell responses to AZD1222 COVID-19 vaccine. The study, taken as a whole, reports: Donors were largely white British and mainly female; clonal diversity was possibly underestimated.

This material consisted of peripheral blood, taken on day 0 of MenACWY control vaccination. This sequence was found in an adult in good health.

The CDR3 DNA sequence: TGTGCCACCAGTGACTCCAGGGGCCGGGATCAGCCCCAGCATTTT. This sequence encodes CATSDSRGRDQPQHF. This sequence joins TRBV24-1 and TRBJ1-5; the D gene is possibly TRBD1 (6 bases). Trimming left V 4 bases short and J 5 bases short, with 14 bases between. Per germline, CDR1 KGHDR and CDR2 SFDVKD. The CDR3 extends over 15 amino acids.